Presented here are 32 T cell receptor beta chains from one specimen sequenced in a study of T cells expressing NK-cell markers. TCRdb reprocessed the 5' RACE reads; each CDR3 protein has one entry and no DNA is given. The sample totals roughly 8,100 distinct CDR3 sequences. The specimen sequenced was blood T cells: a sorted CD56 or NKG2C T cell subset, CD4+ or CD8+ T cells, or bulk PBMC T cells (not recorded which). These receptors all come from a man between 18 and 29 years old in good health.

This chain links TRBV27 with TRBJ1-2; TCRdb lists TRBD1, though no DNA is available to test this call. Germline assignment: CDR1 MNHEY and CDR2 SMNVEV (reference sequence). The CDR3 runs 15 residues. The CDR3 region is CASRSSGTEYYGYTF.

V and J are TRBV24-1 and TRBJ2-3. Per germline, CDR1 KGHDR and CDR2 SFDVKD. CDR3 length: 15 amino acids. This chain's CDR3 is CATSDIGRSTDTQYF.

Frequency places this clonotype as medium-sized. V is TRBV29-1 and J is TRBJ2-3. This CDR3 contains 13 residues. The germline V gene has CDR1 SQVTM and CDR2 ANQGSEA. CDR3: CSGQTASTDTQYF.

V and J are TRBV19 and TRBJ2-3. Per germline, CDR1 LNHDA and CDR2 SQIVND (reference sequence). The CDR3 sequence is 12 residues long. CDR3 residues: CASSRTADTQYF.

This clonotype is called medium-sized (0.01 to 0.1%) based on its frequency. The gene calls are TRBV7-2 and TRBJ1-5; TCRdb returns TRBD1, unconfirmable since there is no DNA. Germline-derived CDR1 and CDR2 are SGHTA and FQGNSA. CDR3 length: 16 residues. CDR3 region: CASSLGTGPGNQPQHF. Variable domain in full (rest from reference TRBV7-2 and TRBJ1-5): GAGVSQSPSNKVTEKGKDVELRCDPISGHTALYWYRQSLGQGLEFLIYFQGNSAPDKSGLPSDRFSAERTGGSVSTLTIQRTQQEDSAVYLCASSLGTGPGNQPQHFGDGTRLSIL.

The chain carries TRBV19 and TRBJ1-6; lacking DNA, the TRBD1 call made by TCRdb goes unchecked. Germline V gene lookup returns CDR1 LNHDA and CDR2 SQIVND (reference sequence). The length of the CDR3 is 13 residues. CDR3 sequence reads: CASSRDHNSPLHF.

The chain employs TRBV19 and TRBJ2-7; TCRdb proposes TRBD1, but this gene call is untestable without DNA. The CDR3 is 14 amino acids. CDR1 and CDR2 (germline): LNHDA, SQIVND (reference sequence). CDR3: CASSPNQGLYEQYF. The complete variable domain, with remaining parts taken from reference TRBV19 and TRBJ2-7, reads DGGITQSPKYLFRKEGQNVTLSCEQNLNHDAMYWYRQDPGQGLRLIYYSQIVNDFQKGDIAEGYSVSREKKESFPLTVTSAQKNPTAFYLCASSPNQGLYEQYFGPGTRLTVT.

By frequency, this clonotype registers medium-sized. The rearrangement joins TRBV29-1 to TRBJ2-1; TCRdb lists TRBD2, though no DNA is available to test this call. The germline CDR1 and CDR2 sequences are SQVTM and ANQGSEA. This CDR3 is built from 14 residues. CDR3 loop: CSVLAGSSYNEQFF.

This clonotype shows up as medium-sized by frequency. The gene calls are TRBV20-1 and TRBJ1-2. The CDR3 spans 12 residues. CDR1 is DFQATT and CDR2 is SNEGSKA in the germline V gene (reference sequence). CDR3 region: CSASILGYGYTF.

The chain carries TRBV4-3 and TRBJ2-1; checking the TCRdb D call of TRBD2 is not possible without DNA. The CDR3 is made up of 17 amino acids. Germline V gene lookup returns CDR1 LGHNA and CDR2 YSLEER. CDR3 amino acids: CASSQARLAGGPGEQFF.

This clonotype is labeled medium-sized based on frequency. J is TRBJ2-3 and V is TRBV7-2; with no DNA, the TCRdb D assignment of TRBD1 cannot be verified. The length of the CDR3 is 15 residues. Per germline, CDR1 SGHTA and CDR2 FQGNSA. The CDR3 sequence: CASTVTGYSTDTQYF.

J is TRBJ1-4 and V is TRBV29-1. The CDR3 sequence is 13 residues long. Per germline, CDR1 SQVTM and CDR2 ANQGSEA. CDR3: CSVDRGSNEKLFF.

Judged by frequency, this clonotype is medium-sized. The V gene is TRBV7-2, the J gene TRBJ2-7; TCRdb's assignment of TRBD2 cannot be checked, as there is no DNA. The CDR3 runs 15 residues. Germline V lookup: CDR1 SGHTA, CDR2 FQGNSA. The CDR3 sequence: CASSLPSGTRYEQYF.

The chain has TRBV5-8 and TRBJ2-5. CDR3 size: 15 residues. Germline values: CDR1 SGHTS, CDR2 YDEGEE. This CDR3 reads CASSPSLDLQETQYF.

The rearrangement uses TRBV28 and TRBJ2-1; lacking DNA, the TRBD1 call made by TCRdb goes unchecked. This CDR3 has 14 residues. CDR1 and CDR2 (germline): MDHEN, SYDVKM. CDR3 sequence reads: CASSLRDRDNEQFF.

By frequency, this clonotype is medium-sized. This chain links TRBV12-3 or TRBV12-4 with TRBJ2-2. The CDR3 has 14 residues. The CDR3 is CASSLVPNTGELFF.

This clonotype is medium-sized (0.01 to 0.1%) by frequency. The V gene is TRBV5-1, the J gene TRBJ2-1; TCRdb indicates TRBD1, and absent DNA this call remains unverified. The CDR3 length is 15 residues. Germline V gives CDR1 SGHRS, CDR2 YFSETQ. The CDR3 region is CASKNRGDSYNEQFF.

This clonotype is medium-sized by frequency. The chain links TRBV5-1 to TRBJ1-2. The CDR3 has 13 amino acids. Germline CDR1 reads SGHRS; CDR2 reads YFSETQ. The CDR3 spells CASSTGLLWGYTF.

The genes are TRBV5-8 and TRBJ1-2; the TCRdb call, TRBD1, lacks DNA for checking. This CDR3 has 16 residues. Per germline, CDR1 SGHTS and CDR2 YDEGEE. The CDR3 loop reads CASSLSPGRSPDGYTF.

By frequency, this clonotype is medium-sized. This rearrangement joins TRBV20-1 to TRBJ2-5; absent DNA, TCRdb's TRBD2 call cannot be checked. CDR1 DFQATT and CDR2 SNEGSKA come from the germline V gene (reference sequence). The CDR3 length is 14 residues. The CDR3 spells CSPSGLAGGQVKYF.

CDR3 in amino acids: CASSSPRGEETQYF. This rearrangement joins TRBV6-1 to TRBJ2-5; TCRdb returns TRBD2, unconfirmable since there is no DNA. The length of the CDR3 is 14 residues. Germline loops: CDR1 MNHNS, CDR2 SASEGT.

The chain has TRBV24-1 and TRBJ2-5; as DNA is missing, the TRBD1 call by TCRdb cannot be tested. CDR3 size: 17 residues. CDR1 and CDR2 (germline): KGHDR, SFDVKD. CDR3: CATSDLLDRGVEETQYF.

The chain carries TRBV20-1 and TRBJ2-7. Germline-derived CDR1 and CDR2 are DFQATT and SNEGSKA (reference sequence). The CDR3 totals 12 residues. Here the CDR3 reads CSARGSSYEQYF.

This chain uses TRBV7-8 with TRBJ2-5; the TRBD2 assignment by TCRdb is unverifiable without DNA. The germline V gene encodes CDR1 SGHVS and CDR2 FQNEAQ. The CDR3 contains 15 residues. CDR3 sequence reads: CASSERALGQETQYF. Full variable domain (remainder filled in from reference TRBV7-8 and TRBJ2-5): GAGVSQSPRYKVAKRGQDVALRCDPISGHVSLFWYQQALGQGPEFLTYFQNEAQLDKSGLPSDRFFAERPEGSVSTLKIQRTQQEDSAVYLCASSERALGQETQYFGPGTRLLVL.

This chain joins TRBV28 and TRBJ2-1; TCRdb gives TRBD2 as the D gene, but with no DNA this cannot be confirmed. The CDR3 runs to 17 residues. Germline V gene data show CDR1 as MDHEN and CDR2 as SYDVKM. The CDR3 is CASTGHGTSGTYNEQFF.

This clonotype registers medium-sized by frequency. The chain uses TRBV7-9 and TRBJ2-3; as DNA is missing, the TRBD1 call by TCRdb cannot be tested. Per the germline V gene, CDR1 is SEHNR and CDR2 is FQNEAQ (reference sequence). The CDR3 runs 14 residues. CDR3 amino acids: CASSPPTGDHTQYF.

V and J are TRBV10-3 and TRBJ2-2; the D call of TRBD2 rests on TCRdb alone, since no DNA is present to check it. The CDR3 is 14 amino acids. The germline V gene encodes CDR1 ENHRY and CDR2 SYGVKD. The CDR3 is CAIAGTSGTGELFF.

The CDR3: CASSRPDGMDTGELFF. J is TRBJ2-2 and V is TRBV19. Per germline, CDR1 LNHDA and CDR2 SQIVND (reference sequence). CDR3 length: 16 residues.

The V gene is TRBV24-1, the J gene TRBJ2-1. Germline values: CDR1 KGHDR, CDR2 SFDVKD. This CDR3 is 12 amino acids long. The CDR3 sequence is CATFGEYNEQFF.

The genes are TRBV6-1 and TRBJ2-3. The CDR3 is 15 amino acids. The V gene's germline CDR1 is MNHNS and CDR2 SASEGT. This chain's CDR3 is CASSDVHRGTDTQYF.

J is TRBJ2-1 and V is TRBV5-1. CDR1 is SGHRS and CDR2 is YFSETQ in the germline V gene. The CDR3 loop spans 14 amino acids. This CDR3 is CASSLEGGHNEQFF.

V gene TRBV6-2 or TRBV6-3 combines with J gene TRBJ2-2; the D call from TCRdb, TRBD1, cannot be confirmed without DNA. Germline values: CDR1 MNHEY, CDR2 SVGEGT. CDR3 length: 12 residues. The CDR3 reads CASRQGSGELFF.